This T cell receptor (beta chain) was obtained from a study of PD-1 blockade in classical Hodgkin lymphoma. This CDR3 is built from 14 residues. V gave up 0 bases and J gave up 6 bases, with 10 bases separating them. CDR1 and CDR2 (germline): SGHRS, YFSETQ. Overall study findings and caveats: Newly diagnosed patients reportedly had lower baseline TCR diversity than healthy donors. After ASCT, patients who started nivolumab under 1 year later were excluded.

The assay was immunoSEQ multiplex PCR, and TCRdb's table has in-frame clones only and misses some. The table has roughly 28,000 clones, roughly 87% seen once; the top ten hold roughly 20%. A note on this clone: Its antigen is not known.

Noted time point: cycle 4 day 1 (C4D1), after 6 weeks of nivolumab. The patients all showed relapse after autologous stem cell transplantation, while their brentuximab vedotin exposure varied. Sequenced here: peripheral blood mononuclear cells (PBMCs), sampled before the fourth cycle of nivolumab. The TCR sequence derives from a human donor with classical Hodgkin lymphoma. The rearrangement joins TRBV5-1 to TRBJ2-1, with D perhaps TRBD2 (7 bases). In nucleotides, the CDR3 is TGCGCCAGCAGCTTGGAGGGGGGGCGCAATGAGCAGTTCTTC. Translated: CASSLEGGRNEQFF.